This TCR delta chain was captured in a study of γδ T cells in repeated Plasmodium falciparum infection. Background on the study: Malian gammadelta TCRs were studied during no-transmission periods and across acute malaria episodes.

V shed 0 bases and J shed 0 bases, with 14 bases lying between them. The CDR3 is 18 residues long. The V gene's germline CDR1 is TSWWSYY and CDR2 QGS. Vgamma9/Vdelta2+ and Vdelta2-negative gammadelta T cells were flow-sorted from PBMC for bulk sequencing. This clone is deemed medium-sized (0.01 to 0.1%). The same CDR3 arises from other DNA sequences in this sample as well. TRG and TRD sequences were obtained from every sorted gammadelta sample. TCRdb called clones from the multiplex PCR reads again using CATT. The data hold 85,000 to 90,000 delta-chain clones, with under 1.5% observed a single time. V is TRDV1 and J is TRDJ2, with D tentatively TRDD3 (5 bases). Sequences were obtained from gamma-delta T cells from blood. The clonotype originates from a pool of human donors (malaria-infected and uninfected, not separated). CDR3 protein: CALGELDRGLSLTAQLFF. CDR3 coding DNA: TGTGCTCTTGGGGAACTAGACCGGGGGTTATCTTTGACAGCACAACTCTTCTTT.